The 16 T cell receptor beta chains given below trace back to one sample, sequenced in a study of regulatory T cells in long-lasting Graves disease. Through Arm-PCR of CDR3 regions and iRepertoire HTBI primers, TCR beta libraries were built. TCRdb passed the multiplex PCR reads through MiXCR, listing each CDR3 protein once. In the table there are 250,000 or so distinct CDR3 sequences, 20% to 25% of which are singletons. Time point here: newly diagnosed GD, antithyroid drugs for less than 3 months. TCR sequences were obtained from RNA taken from PBMCs. The specimen comprised peripheral blood mononuclear cells (PBMCs), sampled at new diagnosis, from a patient treated with antithyroid drugs. Every receptor here comes from a female donor with Graves disease.

This clonotype was counted ten times or more. This chain joins TRBV3-1 and TRBJ1-4; no firm D call. Germline CDR1 is LGHDT and CDR2 is YNNKEL (reference sequence). The V end was cut by 4 bases, the J end by 3 bases, with 24 bases between. This CDR3 contains 19 residues. CDR3 sequence reads: CASSRFGVFSQLANEKLFF. The CDR3, as DNA: TGTGCCAGCAGCCGGTTCGGGGTTTTCTCCCAGCTCGCTAATGAAAAACTGTTTTTT.

A remark on this clonotype: One base separates it from a far larger clone, so it is likely a read error. CDR3 coding DNA: TGTGCCAGCAGCCTAACTAGCGGGCGCGTCGATGAGCAGTACTTC. Translated: CASSLTSGRVDEQYF. V gene TRBV12-3 or TRBV12-4 combines with J gene TRBJ2-5; 9 bases map to TRBD2. The V gene end was trimmed by 6 bases and the J gene end by 11 bases; junction bases not matched to a gene: 16. The CDR3 runs to 15 residues.

Comments on this clonotype: The junction departs from germline at one end; a sequencing error may be responsible. CDR3 residues: CASSERKRRF. CDR3 nucleotide sequence: TGTGCCAGCAGTGAAAGAAAGCGGCGCTTT. The V call is TRBV6-1, the J call TRBJ1-6, with D uncertain. The CDR3 is made up of 10 amino acids. Looked up from germline, CDR1 is MNHNS and CDR2 is SASEGT.

This clonotype was observed a few times. V and J are TRBV28 and TRBJ2-7; TRBD2 might be the D (5 bases). Germline loops: CDR1 MDHEN, CDR2 SYDVKM. V lost 5 bases and J 0 bases, leaving 14 bases between the germline ends. This CDR3 has 15 residues. CDR3 in DNA: TGTGCCAGCAGTCCCCCCCAGAGGGCCTCCTACGAGCAGTACTTC. Its translation is CASSPPQRASYEQYF.

This clonotype was seen many times. The rearrangement uses TRBV6-1 and TRBJ2-7, with D possibly TRBD1 on 5 matching bases. Germline lookup yields CDR1 MNHNS and CDR2 SASEGT. Deletions cut 10 bases from V and 4 bases from J, with 14 bases between. CDR3 size: 12 residues. The CDR3 nucleotides read TGTGCCACCCAGGATAGGGGTTACGAGCAGTACTTC. It translates to CATQDRGYEQYF.

This chain links TRBV4-1 with TRBJ2-4; no definite D call. The V and J ends lost 0 bases and 1 base respectively, with 16 bases between them. The CDR3 spans 18 residues. CDR1 MGHRA and CDR2 YSYEKL come from the germline V gene. CDR3 protein: CASSQDRNGFSAKNIQYF. DNA of the CDR3: TGCGCCAGCAGCCAAGACCGCAATGGTTTTTCGGCCAAAAACATTCAGTACTTC.

J is TRBJ2-5 and V is TRBV9; 9 positions agree with TRBD2. CDR1 is SGDLS and CDR2 is YYNGEE in the germline V gene. With 3 bases clipped from V and 3 bases from J, the junction kept 6 bases outside the gene matches. This CDR3 is built from 15 residues. The CDR3 DNA reads as TGTGCCAGCAGCGACTCCGGGACTAGCAAAGAGACCCAGTACTTC. It is translated as CASSDSGTSKETQYF.

There are many counts of this clonotype. The chain employs TRBV7-2 and TRBJ2-4; D is unclear. Trimming took 0 bases from V and 5 from J, leaving 11 bases between them. The CDR3 sequence is 15 residues long. From germline, CDR1 is SGHTA and CDR2 FQGNSA. The CDR3 DNA sequence: TGTGCCAGCAGCTTAGCACTGGGTGGACAAAACATTCAGTACTTC. Translation: CASSLALGGQNIQYF.

The CDR3: CSASGGHGGTGELFF. CDR3 in DNA: TGCAGTGCTAGTGGGGGACATGGCGGTACCGGGGAGCTGTTTTTT. This chain links TRBV20-1 with TRBJ2-2; the D gene is possibly TRBD1 (6 bases). Trimming took off 3 bases at V and 5 bases at J, with 16 bases between the two ends. The germline CDR1 and CDR2 sequences are DFQATT and SNEGSKA (reference sequence). The CDR3 consists of 15 residues.

The gene calls are TRBV10-2 and TRBJ2-5; D tentatively reads TRBD1 or TRBD2 (5 bases each). Germline V lookup: CDR1 WSHSY, CDR2 SAAADI. V shed 2 bases and J shed 5 bases, with 15 bases lying between them. The CDR3 is made up of 15 amino acids. DNA of the CDR3: TGCGCCAGCAGTGAGGGGACCTTTGCTGGGGAGACCCAGTACTTC. Translating it yields CASSEGTFAGETQYF.

In its sample, this clonotype was seen many times. V usage is TRBV6-1 and J usage is TRBJ1-2; D might be TRBD1 (5 bases). The V gene lost 6 bases and the J gene lost 7 bases, with 18 bases spanning the gap. CDR3 length equals 14 residues. Germline V CDR1 and CDR2: MNHNS, SASEGT. The DNA for the CDR3 is TGTGCCAGCAGGAAACGACAGTATTCCGGTGGCTACACCTTC. This sequence encodes CASRKRQYSGGYTF.

This clonotype appeared many times. The rearrangement joins TRBV12-3 or TRBV12-4 to TRBJ2-3, with D tentatively TRBD2 (6 bases). V gave up 7 bases and J gave up 1 base, with 15 bases separating them. The CDR3 totals 15 residues. For the CDR3, the DNA is TGTGCCAGCAAGAACCGGGGGTCTCGCACAGATACGCAGTATTTT. It specifies CASKNRGSRTDTQYF.

There are many counts of this clonotype. This rearrangement joins TRBV5-4 to TRBJ2-3; 8 nucleotides agree with TRBD1. V was clipped by 4 bases and J by 5 bases; unmatched bases: 15. Germline CDR1 SGHNT, CDR2 YYREEE (reference sequence). The CDR3 is 17 amino acids. CDR3 amino acids: CASSPRTGSRQGDTQYF. DNA of the CDR3: TGTGCCAGCAGCCCACGGACAGGGAGCCGGCAGGGAGATACGCAGTATTTT. Drawing the rest from reference TRBV5-4 and TRBJ2-3, the complete variable domain is ETGVTQSPTHLIKTRGQQVTLRCSSQSGHNTVSWYQQALGQGPQFIFQYYREEENGRGNFPPRFSGLQFPNYSSELNVNALELDDSALYLCASSPRTGSRQGDTQYFGPGTRLTVL.

This clonotype was seen a few times. The gene calls are TRBV29-1 and TRBJ2-5, with 8 bases aligning to TRBD1. Germline V gene sequence: CDR1 SQVTM, CDR2 ANQGSEA. V gave up 3 bases and J gave up 4 bases; unmatched junction bases: 4. The CDR3 is 13 amino acids. The CDR3 protein is CSVDSGQGETQYF. CDR3 bases: TGCAGCGTTGATTCCGGACAGGGAGAGACCCAGTACTTC.

The CDR3 spells CAISESVDEQFF. The DNA of the CDR3 is TGTGCCATCAGTGAGTCTGTGGATGAGCAGTTCTTC. The chain recombines TRBV10-3 with TRBJ2-1; D unresolved. The V and J ends lost 0 bases and 8 bases respectively, with 5 bases between them. This CDR3 comprises 12 residues. CDR1 is ENHRY and CDR2 is SYGVKD in the germline V gene.

This clonotype showed up many times. The chain uses TRBV20-1 and TRBJ1-5, with a possible D match to TRBD1 (6 bases). This CDR3 region has 15 residues. Germline V gene lookup returns CDR1 DFQATT and CDR2 SNEGSKA (reference sequence). Trimming removed 3 bases from V and 2 bases from J, with 14 bases in between. The CDR3 DNA follows: TGCAGTGCTAGGACCAGGCAGGGGCGCAATCAGCCCCAGCATTTT. Translated: CSARTRQGRNQPQHF.